The subject of this entry is one T cell receptor beta chain. Antigen unknown. This specimen belongs to a study of human T cells and chemical hapten exposure. Study at large: Sensitization applied 2% DPC to roughly 2 cm by roughly 2 cm of upper inner arm skin. Study-level findings and limits: Because they had alopecia, donors may respond immunologically unlike healthy people. There was no change with DPC sensitization in TCRs above 1 in 1000 frequency.

The library tagged each cDNA molecule with unique molecular identifiers. TCRdb fed the RACE reads into MiXCR, producing one record per CDR3 protein. The sample lists 200,000 to 300,000 distinct CDR3 sequences; approximately 8.4% were seen once. Time point given: pre-sensitization, week 0. The sample's treatment: therapeutic diphenylcyclopropenone sensitization with weekly scalp DPC. V was pared by 6 bases and J by 8 bases, with 16 bases between. This CDR3 is built from 13 residues. Material: whole blood, obtained in connection with sensitization to the hapten diphenylcyclopropenone (DPC). The chain joins TRBV12-3 or TRBV12-4 to TRBJ1-1; D call uncertain. The TCR was taken from a middle-aged woman with alopecia areata. Some clones in this sample may be carry-over from other donors' samples. CDR3 loop: CASRTAFAIEAFF. CDR3 bases: TGTGCCAGCAGGACCGCGTTTGCCATAGAAGCTTTCTTT.